The next 31 T cell receptor beta chains were all read from a single sample in a study of molecular identifiers for immune sequencing clone quantification. A single record per CDR3 protein comes from TCRdb applying MiXCR to the PCR reads. The repertoire has over 600,000 distinct CDR3 sequences, less than 20% of them found once; the top ten carry roughly 0.83%. Sequenced: naive CD8+ T cells from blood, with Jurkat cell RNA spiked in. Subset here: FACS-sorted CD8+CD4-CCR7+CD45RA+ naive T cells. These TCRs come from a human donor in good health. Some libraries in this study had Jurkat cell RNA spiked in.

This clonotype was counted once. A clone one base away is much larger, so this may be a read error. The gene calls are TRBV5-6 and TRBJ2-5, with 7 bases fitting TRBD2. The CDR3 covers 16 residues. Germline V lookup: CDR1 SGHDT, CDR2 YYEEEE. The chain's CDR3 is CASSLRTRGGREAQYF. The CDR3 nucleotides read TGTGCCAGCAGCCTGAGGACTAGGGGCGGTAGAGAGGCCCAGTACTTC.

This clonotype was seen a few times. This chain uses TRBV24-1 with TRBJ2-7; no definite D call. Germline CDR1 and CDR2: KGHDR and SFDVKD. V was clipped by 3 bases and J by 1 base, with 9 bases between them. There are 14 residues in the CDR3. The CDR3 DNA reads as TGTGCCACCAGTGATACCAGTTCGTCCTACGAGCAGTACTTC. Protein product: CATSDTSSSYEQYF.

This chain connects TRBV7-6 to TRBJ2-1; D possibly matches TRBD1 or TRBD2 (5 bases each). From germline, CDR1 is SGHVS and CDR2 FNYEAQ. V lost 0 bases and J 12 bases, leaving 12 bases between the germline ends. The CDR3 length is 13 residues. In DNA, the CDR3 is TGTGCCAGCAGCTTAGCGGGGGTCGATGGGCAGTTCTTC. It specifies CASSLAGVDGQFF.

The chain is built from TRBV3-1 and TRBJ2-7, with D perhaps matching TRBD1 or TRBD2 (5 bases each). The CDR3 has 14 amino acids. Trimming pared 3 bases from V and 2 bases from J, leaving 11 bases between. Germline values: CDR1 LGHDT, CDR2 YNNKEL (reference sequence). CDR3 bases: TGTGCCAGCAGCCATGGGACCTACACCTACGAGCAGTACTTC. Its protein is CASSHGTYTYEQYF.

The J gene is TRBJ2-1, the V gene TRBV7-9; 7 nucleotides align to TRBD1. The CDR3 loop spans 14 amino acids. The germline V gene has CDR1 SEHNR and CDR2 FQNEAQ (reference sequence). Trimming at V came to 5 bases and at J to 8 bases, leaving 9 bases not matched to a gene. CDR3 in amino acids: CASSRKTGIHEQFF. The CDR3 coding sequence is TGTGCCAGCAGCCGCAAGACAGGGATCCATGAGCAGTTCTTC.

In its sample, this clonotype was seen a few times. The genes are TRBV19 and TRBJ2-3, with 8 bases fitting TRBD1. This CDR3 region has 14 residues. CDR1 is LNHDA and CDR2 is SQIVND in the germline V gene (reference sequence). The ends lost 11 bases at V and 3 bases at J; junction bases unmatched: 10. The CDR3 protein is CAVLGQGRTDTQYF. The DNA of the CDR3 is TGTGCCGTTCTTGGACAGGGAAGGACAGATACGCAGTATTTT. Complete variable domain (other parts from reference TRBV19 and TRBJ2-3): DGGITQSPKYLFRKEGQNVTLSCEQNLNHDAMYWYRQDPGQGLRLIYYSQIVNDFQKGDIAEGYSVSREKKESFPLTVTSAQKNPTAFYLCAVLGQGRTDTQYFGPGTRLTVL.

This clonotype was counted many times. CDR3 sequence reads: CSAAGTVTYEQYF. The DNA for the CDR3 is TGCAGCGCCGCCGGGACAGTTACCTACGAGCAGTACTTC. This sequence joins TRBV29-1 and TRBJ2-7, with TRBD1 matching 7 bases. CDR1 SQVTM and CDR2 ANQGSEA come from the germline V gene. This CDR3 has 13 residues. V was pared by 7 bases and J by 2 bases, with 8 bases of the junction left unmatched.

This clonotype was counted ten times or more. The CDR3 coding sequence is TGCAGTGCTAGAGCCCCACCCTTTAGACTAGCGTCCTACAATGAGCAGTTCTTC. Translation: CSARAPPFRLASYNEQFF. The chain couples TRBV20-1 to TRBJ2-1, with TRBD2 identical over 8 bases. The V segment lost 1 base and the J segment 1 base; nucleotides outside the gene matches: 12. This CDR3 is built from 18 residues. Per the germline V gene, CDR1 is DFQATT and CDR2 is SNEGSKA (reference sequence).

This clonotype was detected ten times or more. The rearrangement joins TRBV9 to TRBJ2-3; D is uncertain. Germline V CDR1 and CDR2: SGDLS, YYNGEE. The CDR3 totals 14 residues. Trimming left V 0 bases short and J 6 bases short, with 11 bases between. CDR3 DNA: TGTGCCAGCAGCGTAGATGGGAATCTGGATACGCAGTATTTT. Translating it yields CASSVDGNLDTQYF.

This clonotype came up many times. The rearrangement uses TRBV24-1 and TRBJ2-1; 7 bases map to TRBD2. The V and J ends lost 6 bases and 5 bases, in that order; junction bases with no gene match: 12. Germline V gene sequence: CDR1 KGHDR, CDR2 SFDVKD. CDR3 size: 16 residues. The CDR3 DNA reads TGTGCCACCAGTCCCGGACTGGTGGGGGGGGACAATGAGCAGTTCTTC. As protein: CATSPGLVGGDNEQFF.

In the case of this clonotype: A much larger clone differs from this one at a single base, so this may be a read error. This chain joins TRBV4-2 and TRBJ2-1, with TRBD2 matching 12 bases. V dropped 3 bases and J dropped 8; count of bases not matched to a gene: 14. The CDR3 is 18 amino acids. CDR1 and CDR2 from the germline V gene are LGHNA and YNFKEQ. The CDR3 region is CASSQLAGGPNLRDEQFF. The CDR3 DNA sequence: TGTGCCAGCAGCCAGCTAGCGGGAGGGCCCAACCTTAGGGATGAGCAGTTCTTC.

This clonotype was seen at least ten times. The rearrangement links TRBV27 to TRBJ2-7; D unclear. Germline V gene sequence: CDR1 MNHEY, CDR2 SMNVEV (reference sequence). The V end lost 6 bases, the J end lost 5 bases, and 20 bases lay between the germline ends. CDR3 length: 15 residues. The CDR3 sequence is CASSSFAPPWDEQYF. CDR3 bases: TGTGCCAGCAGCTCCTTCGCGCCGCCGTGGGACGAGCAGTACTTC.

About this clonotype itself: It may be a read error: a sequence one base away is much more abundant. The chain uses TRBV2 and TRBJ1-1; D remains unclear. Between the trimmed V and J ends, which lost 3 bases and 7 bases, there was a span of 12 bases. CDR1 is SNHLY, CDR2 FYNNEI, per germline. This CDR3 has 13 amino acids. In DNA form, the CDR3 reads TGTGCCAGCAGTGAGTCGAGCCGGGGTGAAGCTTTCTTT. This sequence encodes CASSESSRGEAFF. Together with reference TRBV2 and TRBJ1-1, the CDR3 gives the full variable domain: EPEVTQTPSHQVTQMGQEVILRCVPISNHLYFYWYRQILGQKVEFLVSFYNNEISEKSEIFDDQFSVERPDGSNFTLKIRSTKLEDSAMYFCASSESSRGEAFFGQGTRLTVV.

This clonotype occurred many times. The chain has TRBV6-5 and TRBJ2-1; D uncertain. From germline, CDR1 is MNHEY and CDR2 SVGAGI. Trimming removed 2 bases at V and 9 bases at J, with 2 bases between. The CDR3 loop spans 10 amino acids. CDR3 coding DNA: TGTGCCAGCAGTTACGGTGAGCAGTTCTTC. Translated: CASSYGEQFF.

This clonotype was seen ten or more times. The J gene is TRBJ2-3, the V gene TRBV4-3; D is unresolved. The CDR3 is 15 amino acids. V was clipped by 0 bases and J by 4 bases, with 11 bases between them. Germline lookup yields CDR1 LGHNA and CDR2 YSLEER. The chain's CDR3 is CASSQDFTMPDTQYF. In DNA form, the CDR3 reads TGCGCCAGCAGCCAAGATTTTACGATGCCAGATACGCAGTATTTT.

This clonotype was recorded at least ten times. The V gene is TRBV4-3, the J gene TRBJ1-3; maybe TRBD1 (5 bases). Germline V gene sequence: CDR1 LGHNA, CDR2 YSLEER. V lost 0 bases and J lost 4, with 13 bases in between. The length of the CDR3 is 16 residues. CDR3 amino acids: CASSQDKGTYGNTIYF. The CDR3 DNA is TGCGCCAGCAGCCAAGATAAGGGGACCTACGGAAACACCATATATTTT.

The chain is built from TRBV28 and TRBJ2-5, with TRBD1 as a possible D gene (5 bases). Trimming removed 3 bases from V and 2 bases from J, with 13 bases in between. Germline loops: CDR1 MDHEN, CDR2 SYDVKM. This CDR3 is 15 amino acids long. This chain's CDR3 is CASSFTLGVQETQYF. The CDR3 DNA reads TGTGCCAGCAGTTTTACCTTAGGGGTGCAAGAGACCCAGTACTTC. The whole variable domain, filled in from reference TRBV28 and TRBJ2-5, reads DVKVTQSSRYLVKRTGEKVFLECVQDMDHENMFWYRQDPGLGLRLIYFSYDVKMKEKGDIPEGYSVSREKKERFSLILESASTNQTSMYLCASSFTLGVQETQYFGPGTRLLVL.

This sequence joins TRBV19 and TRBJ2-1; TRBD1 matches at 10 bases. V shed 5 bases and J 9 bases; nucleotides not matched to a gene: 7. There are 14 residues in the CDR3. CDR1 LNHDA and CDR2 SQIVND come from the germline V gene (reference sequence). CDR3 residues: CASSFGTGVSEQFF. CDR3 in DNA: TGTGCCAGTAGTTTTGGGACAGGGGTTAGTGAGCAGTTCTTC.

Points on this clonotype: A much larger clone sits a single nucleotide away, making a read error possible. The chain carries TRBV12-3 or TRBV12-4 and TRBJ2-3; TRBD2 matches at 9 bases. There are 16 residues in the CDR3. The CDR3 loop reads CASSFARGGHPDTRYF. Here the CDR3 DNA reads TGTGCCAGCAGTTTTGCGCGGGGGGGCCACCCAGATACGCGGTATTTT.

This clonotype came up many times. The chain joins TRBV10-2 to TRBJ2-6; D gene unclear. The CDR3 covers 17 residues. Germline-derived CDR1 and CDR2 are WSHSY and SAAADI. With 7 bases removed from V and 3 bases from J, the gap between germline ends came to 19 bases. The CDR3 DNA reads as TGCGCCAGCATTCCTCCGCCGAACGCAGGTGGGGCCAACGTCCTGACTTTC. It yields the protein CASIPPPNAGGANVLTF.

In its sample, this clonotype was seen many times. This chain uses TRBV5-6 with TRBJ2-3; D remains unclear. The CDR3 totals 15 residues. V lost 0 bases to trimming and J lost 4 bases, with 12 bases between them. CDR1 SGHDT and CDR2 YYEEEE come from the germline V gene. As DNA, the CDR3 is TGTGCCAGCAGCTTGGTTCCCTCGAGAGCAGATACGCAGTATTTT. The encoded protein is CASSLVPSRADTQYF. The complete variable domain, with remaining parts taken from reference TRBV5-6 and TRBJ2-3, reads DAGVTQSPTHLIKTRGQQVTLRCSPKSGHDTVSWYQQALGQGPQFIFQYYEEEERQRGNFPDRFSGHQFPNYSSELNVNALLLGDSALYLCASSLVPSRADTQYFGPGTRLTVL.

On this clonotype itself: A much larger clone sits a single nucleotide away, making a read error possible. The CDR3 nucleotides are TGTGCCAGCAGCTTGCCCTCCGGACAGGGAGCTGAAGCTTTCTTT. Its translation is CASSLPSGQGAEAFF. The gene calls are TRBV5-6 and TRBJ1-1, with 8 bases matching TRBD1. The CDR3 length is 15 residues. Trimming removed 1 base from V and 6 bases from J; junction bases left unmatched: 8. CDR1 and CDR2 from the germline V gene are SGHDT and YYEEEE.

As regards this clonotype: Given a much more abundant clone one base away, this may be a read error. Given the absence of the conserved phenylalanine or tryptophan at the CDR3 end, a read error is likely. The V and J genes are TRBV20-1 and TRBJ1-1; TRBD1 might be the D (6 bases). The length of the CDR3 is 13 residues. V was shortened by 6 bases and J by 0 bases, with 11 bases between the two germline ends. In germline, CDR1 is DFQATT, CDR2 SNEGSKA (reference sequence). The CDR3 loop is CSAGDRLNTEAFC. The CDR3, as DNA: TGCAGTGCCGGAGACAGGCTGAACACTGAAGCTTTCTGT.

Remarks on this clonotype: A read error may be the cause here, since a much bigger clone is one base away. Because it lacks the conserved phenylalanine or tryptophan at the end, this CDR3 is likely a read error. The CDR3 nucleotides read TGTGCCACCAATCAGACCCCCCAAGAGACCCAGTACCTC. Translated, it gives CATNQTPQETQYL. The chain has TRBV28 and TRBJ2-5, with unresolved D. From germline, CDR1 is MDHEN and CDR2 SYDVKM. Trimming stripped 10 bases from V and 1 base from J, with 13 bases between. The CDR3 has 13 residues.

The CDR3 region is CASMAWDRDFGANVLTF. The CDR3 nucleotides read TGTGCCAGCATGGCCTGGGACAGAGATTTTGGGGCCAACGTCCTGACTTTC. The rearrangement links TRBV7-9 to TRBJ2-6; 7 bases line up with TRBD1. The CDR3 covers 17 residues. V lost 7 bases and J lost 3; bases outside the gene matches: 12. Germline CDR1 and CDR2: SEHNR and FQNEAQ (reference sequence).

This clonotype was recorded many times. The chain recombines TRBV5-1 with TRBJ2-5; D is undetermined. V shed 0 bases and J shed 0 bases, with 6 bases lying between them. This CDR3 spans 14 amino acids. The germline V gene has CDR1 SGHRS and CDR2 YFSETQ. CDR3: CASSLENDQETQYF. In DNA form, the CDR3 reads TGCGCCAGCAGCTTGGAAAACGACCAAGAGACCCAGTACTTC.

The CDR3 nucleotides are TGTGCCACCAGTGAGGACGCGGGACTCCCGGTACCCCCTTACAATGAGCAGTTCTTC. It yields the protein CATSEDAGLPVPPYNEQFF. The rearrangement uses TRBV24-1 and TRBJ2-1; maybe TRBD2 (6 bases). V lost 4 bases to trimming and J lost 4 bases, with 25 bases between them. The CDR3 length is 19 residues. Germline V gene lookup returns CDR1 KGHDR and CDR2 SFDVKD.

A remark on this clonotype: This may stem from a read error, because a much larger clone lies one nucleotide away. The chain uses TRBV18 and TRBJ2-5; possible D gene TRBD1, 5 bases. CDR1 KGHSH and CDR2 LQKENI come from the germline V gene. The CDR3 totals 15 residues. The CDR3 nucleotides read TGTGCCAGCTCACCACCGAGGCAGGGCCCAGAGATCCAGTACTTC. This sequence encodes CASSPPRQGPEIQYF.

A remark on this clonotype: A much larger clone differs from this one at a single base, so this may be a read error. The chain combines TRBV2 with TRBJ2-3; TRBD1 is a possible D gene (6 bases). The CDR3 sequence is 18 residues long. Germline CDR1 and CDR2: SNHLY and FYNNEI. CDR3 residues: CASSEAGGRGINTDTQSF. The CDR3 DNA reads TGTGCCAGCAGTGAAGCAGGGGGAAGAGGGATAAACACAGATACGCAGTCTTTT.

This chain uses TRBV6-5 with TRBJ2-3; 12 nucleotides match TRBD2. Trimming removed 0 bases from V and 2 bases from J; junction bases left unmatched: 15. This CDR3 has 21 residues. The germline V gene encodes CDR1 MNHEY and CDR2 SVGAGI. CDR3 DNA sequence: TGTGCCAGCAGTTACTCGAGGCTAGCGGGAGGGCCGTTGGCACACACAGATACGCAGTATTTT. This sequence encodes CASSYSRLAGGPLAHTDTQYF.

As concerns this clonotype: It may be a read error: a sequence one base away is much more abundant. This CDR3 fails to terminate in the conserved phenylalanine or tryptophan, so it likely reflects a read error. The chain uses TRBV5-4 and TRBJ1-1; the match to TRBD1 covers 7 bases. Germline V gene data show CDR1 as SGHNT and CDR2 as YYREEE (reference sequence). This CDR3 spans 14 amino acids. V lost 4 bases and J lost 3; bases outside the gene matches: 6. CDR3 region: CASSAIGQDTEAFL. CDR3 sequence (DNA): TGTGCCAGCAGCGCCATTGGACAGGACACTGAAGCTTTCCTT.